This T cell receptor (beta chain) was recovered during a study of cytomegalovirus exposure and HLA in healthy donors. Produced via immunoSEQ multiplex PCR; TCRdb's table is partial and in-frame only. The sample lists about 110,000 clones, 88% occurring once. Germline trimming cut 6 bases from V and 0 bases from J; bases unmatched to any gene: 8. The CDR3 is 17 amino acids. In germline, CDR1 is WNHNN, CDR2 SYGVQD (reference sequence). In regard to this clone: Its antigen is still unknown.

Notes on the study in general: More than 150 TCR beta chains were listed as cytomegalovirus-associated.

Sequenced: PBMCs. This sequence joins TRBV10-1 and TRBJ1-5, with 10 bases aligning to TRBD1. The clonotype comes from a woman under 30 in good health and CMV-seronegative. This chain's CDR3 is CASRGQGFGPSNQPQHF. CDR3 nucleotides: TGCGCCAGCAGGGGACAGGGGTTTGGTCCTAGCAATCAGCCCCAGCATTTT.